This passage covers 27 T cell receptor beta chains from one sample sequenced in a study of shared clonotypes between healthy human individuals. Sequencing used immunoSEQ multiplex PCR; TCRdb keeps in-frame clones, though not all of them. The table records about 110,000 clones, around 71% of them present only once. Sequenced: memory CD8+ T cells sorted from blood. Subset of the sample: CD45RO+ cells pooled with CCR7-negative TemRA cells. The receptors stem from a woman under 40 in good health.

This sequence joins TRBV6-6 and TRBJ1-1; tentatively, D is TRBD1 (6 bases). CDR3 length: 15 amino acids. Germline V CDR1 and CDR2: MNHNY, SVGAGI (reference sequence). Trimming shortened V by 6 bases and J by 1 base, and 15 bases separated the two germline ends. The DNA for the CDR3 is TGTGCCAGCAGGGATTCCGGGACACAGAACACTGAAGCTTTCTTT. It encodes CASRDSGTQNTEAFF.

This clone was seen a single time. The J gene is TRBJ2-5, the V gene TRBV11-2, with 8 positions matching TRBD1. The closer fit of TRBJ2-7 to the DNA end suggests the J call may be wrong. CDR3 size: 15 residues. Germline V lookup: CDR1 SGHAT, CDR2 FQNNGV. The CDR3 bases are TGTGCCAGCAGCTTAGTGAGGGCAGGGGGCATCGAGCAGTACTTC. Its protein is CASSLVRAGGIEQYF.

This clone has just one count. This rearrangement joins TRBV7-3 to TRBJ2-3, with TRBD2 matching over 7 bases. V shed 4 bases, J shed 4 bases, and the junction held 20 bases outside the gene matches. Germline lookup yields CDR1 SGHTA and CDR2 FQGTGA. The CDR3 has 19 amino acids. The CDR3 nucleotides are TGTGCCAGCAGCTCGGACCCCGTTTCTAGCGGACGAACTTCAGATACGCAGTATTTT. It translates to CASSSDPVSSGRTSDTQYF.

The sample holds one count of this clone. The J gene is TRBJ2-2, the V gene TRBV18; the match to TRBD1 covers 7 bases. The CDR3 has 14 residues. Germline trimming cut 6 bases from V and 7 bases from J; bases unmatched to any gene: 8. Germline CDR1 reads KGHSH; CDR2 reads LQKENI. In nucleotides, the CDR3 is TGTGCCAGCTCGTACAGGGGATCCGACGGGGAGCTGTTTTTT. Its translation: CASSYRGSDGELFF.

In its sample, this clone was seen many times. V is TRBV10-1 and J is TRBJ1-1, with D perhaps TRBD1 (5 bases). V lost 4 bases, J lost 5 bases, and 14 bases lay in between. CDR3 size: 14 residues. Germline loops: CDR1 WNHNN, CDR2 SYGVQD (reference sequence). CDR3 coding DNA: TGCGCCAGCAGTGTTCGGGGCCCGGGGACTGAAGCTTTCTTT. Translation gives CASSVRGPGTEAFF.

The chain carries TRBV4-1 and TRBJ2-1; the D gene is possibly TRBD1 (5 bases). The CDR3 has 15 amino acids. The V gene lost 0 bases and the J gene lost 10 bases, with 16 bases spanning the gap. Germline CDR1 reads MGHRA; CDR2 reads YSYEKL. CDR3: CASSQESRVRWEQFF. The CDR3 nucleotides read TGCGCCAGCAGCCAAGAATCCAGGGTCAGGTGGGAGCAGTTCTTC.

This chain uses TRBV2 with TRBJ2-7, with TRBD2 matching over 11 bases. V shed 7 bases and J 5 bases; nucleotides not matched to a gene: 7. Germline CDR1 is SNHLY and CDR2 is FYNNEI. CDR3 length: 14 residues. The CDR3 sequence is CASIGTSGLHEQYF. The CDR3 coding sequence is TGTGCCAGCATTGGGACTAGCGGCCTCCACGAGCAGTACTTC. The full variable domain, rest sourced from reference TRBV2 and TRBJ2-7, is EPEVTQTPSHQVTQMGQEVILRCVPISNHLYFYWYRQILGQKVEFLVSFYNNEISEKSEIFDDQFSVERPDGSNFTLKIRSTKLEDSAMYFCASIGTSGLHEQYFGPGTRLTVT.

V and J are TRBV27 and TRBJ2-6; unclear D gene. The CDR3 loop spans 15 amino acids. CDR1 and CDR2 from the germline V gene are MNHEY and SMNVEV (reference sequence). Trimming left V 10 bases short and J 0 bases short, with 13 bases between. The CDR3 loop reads CATSEYLSGANVLTF. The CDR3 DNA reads TGTGCCACCTCAGAATATCTCTCTGGGGCCAACGTCCTGACTTTC.

The CDR3 loop reads CASSQDNPRQANNYGYTF. Here the CDR3 DNA reads TGCGCCAGCAGCCAGGATAACCCAAGACAGGCAAATAACTATGGCTACACCTTC. V gene TRBV4-1 combines with J gene TRBJ1-2, with D possibly matching TRBD1 (6 bases). Per the germline V gene, CDR1 is MGHRA and CDR2 is YSYEKL. V gave up 3 bases and J gave up 1 base, with 21 bases separating them. CDR3 length equals 18 residues.

The CDR3 spells CATSLVLQGNSPLHF. The CDR3 bases are TGTGCCACCAGCCTTGTCTTACAGGGTAATTCACCCCTCCACTTT. The J gene is TRBJ1-6, the V gene TRBV15; D is perhaps TRBD1 (6 bases). This CDR3 is 15 amino acids long. V lost 5 bases, J lost 6 bases, and 14 bases lay in between. Germline loops: CDR1 LNHNV, CDR2 YYDKDF (reference sequence).

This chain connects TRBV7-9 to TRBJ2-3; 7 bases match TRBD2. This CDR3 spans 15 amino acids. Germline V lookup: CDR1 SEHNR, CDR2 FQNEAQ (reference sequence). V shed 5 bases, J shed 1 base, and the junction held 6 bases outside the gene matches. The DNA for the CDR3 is TGTGCCAGCAGCACGCGGGGGACCGGCACAGATACGCAGTATTTT. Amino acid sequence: CASSTRGTGTDTQYF.

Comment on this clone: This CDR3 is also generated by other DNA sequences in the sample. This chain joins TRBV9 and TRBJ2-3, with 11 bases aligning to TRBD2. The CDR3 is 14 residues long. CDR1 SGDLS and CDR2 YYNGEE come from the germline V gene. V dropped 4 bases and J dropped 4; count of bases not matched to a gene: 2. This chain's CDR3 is CASSLAGGSDTQYF. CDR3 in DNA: TGTGCCAGCAGCCTAGCGGGAGGATCAGATACGCAGTATTTT.

CDR3 DNA: TGTGCCAGCAGTGAAGGGACAGGGGGCGCGGATACGCAGTATTTT. Its translation is CASSEGTGGADTQYF. The rearrangement uses TRBV6-4 and TRBJ2-3, with 12 positions matching TRBD1. Germline CDR1 reads MRHNA; CDR2 reads SNTAGT. Germline trimming cut 3 bases from V and 6 bases from J; bases unmatched to any gene: 4. The length of the CDR3 is 15 residues.

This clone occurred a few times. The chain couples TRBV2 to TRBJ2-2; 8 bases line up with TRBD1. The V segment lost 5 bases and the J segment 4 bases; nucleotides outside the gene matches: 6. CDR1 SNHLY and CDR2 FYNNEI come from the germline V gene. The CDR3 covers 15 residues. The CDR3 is CASSSGQGGTGELFF. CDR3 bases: TGTGCCAGCAGTTCCGGACAGGGAGGCACCGGGGAGCTGTTTTTT.

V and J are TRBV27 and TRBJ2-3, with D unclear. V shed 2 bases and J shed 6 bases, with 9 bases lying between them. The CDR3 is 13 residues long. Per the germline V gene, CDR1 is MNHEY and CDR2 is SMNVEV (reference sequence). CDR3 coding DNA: TGTGCCAGCAGTTTAATCTCGGAGGATACGCAGTATTTT. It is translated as CASSLISEDTQYF.

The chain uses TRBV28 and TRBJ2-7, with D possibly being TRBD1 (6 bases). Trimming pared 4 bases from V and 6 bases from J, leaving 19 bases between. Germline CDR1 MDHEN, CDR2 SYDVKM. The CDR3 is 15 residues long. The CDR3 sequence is CASSSWDKARVEQYF. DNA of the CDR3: TGTGCCAGCAGTTCTTGGGACAAAGCTCGTGTCGAGCAGTACTTC.

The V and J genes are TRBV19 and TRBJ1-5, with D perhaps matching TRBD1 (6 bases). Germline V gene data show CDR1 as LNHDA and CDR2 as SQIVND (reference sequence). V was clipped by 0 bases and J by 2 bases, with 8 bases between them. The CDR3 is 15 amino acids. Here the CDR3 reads CASSIETGRNQPQHF. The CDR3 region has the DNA TGTGCCAGTAGTATAGAAACAGGGCGCAATCAGCCCCAGCATTTT. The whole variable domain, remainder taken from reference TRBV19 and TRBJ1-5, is DGGITQSPKYLFRKEGQNVTLSCEQNLNHDAMYWYRQDPGQGLRLIYYSQIVNDFQKGDIAEGYSVSREKKESFPLTVTSAQKNPTAFYLCASSIETGRNQPQHFGDGTRLSIL.

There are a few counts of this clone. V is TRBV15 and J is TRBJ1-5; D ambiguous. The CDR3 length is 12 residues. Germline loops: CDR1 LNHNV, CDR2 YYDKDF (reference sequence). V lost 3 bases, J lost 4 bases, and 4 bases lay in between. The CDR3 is CATSRMNQPQHF. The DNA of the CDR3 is TGTGCCACCAGCAGGATGAATCAGCCCCAGCATTTT. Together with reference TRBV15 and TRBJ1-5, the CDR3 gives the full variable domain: DAMVIQNPRYQVTQFGKPVTLSCSQTLNHNVMYWYQQKSSQAPKLLFHYYDKDFNNEADTPDNFQSRRPNTSFCFLDIRSPGLGDTAMYLCATSRMNQPQHFGDGTRLSIL.

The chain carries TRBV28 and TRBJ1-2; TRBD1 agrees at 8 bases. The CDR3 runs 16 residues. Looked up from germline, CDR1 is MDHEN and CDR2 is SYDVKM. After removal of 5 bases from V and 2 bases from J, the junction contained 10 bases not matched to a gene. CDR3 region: CASSADRVAANYGYTF. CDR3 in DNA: TGTGCCAGCAGTGCGGACAGGGTGGCGGCGAACTATGGCTACACCTTC.

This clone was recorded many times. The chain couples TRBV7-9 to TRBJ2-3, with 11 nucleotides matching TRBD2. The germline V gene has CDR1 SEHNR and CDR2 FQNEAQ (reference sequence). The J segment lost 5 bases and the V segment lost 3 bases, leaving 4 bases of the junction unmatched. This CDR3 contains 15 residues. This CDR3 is CASSLLAGGGDTQYF. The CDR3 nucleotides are TGTGCCAGCAGCTTGCTAGCGGGAGGAGGAGATACGCAGTATTTT.

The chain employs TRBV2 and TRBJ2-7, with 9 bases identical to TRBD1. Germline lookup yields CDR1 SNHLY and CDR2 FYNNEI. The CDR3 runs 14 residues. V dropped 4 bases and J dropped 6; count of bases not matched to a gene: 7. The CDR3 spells CASSARDRAPEQYF. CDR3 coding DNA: TGTGCCAGCAGTGCCAGGGACAGGGCCCCCGAGCAGTACTTC.

DNA of the CDR3: TGCGCCAGCACCCTGGGACAGAAGACAGATACGCAGTATTTT. It yields the protein CASTLGQKTDTQYF. The chain combines TRBV5-1 with TRBJ2-3, with TRBD1 matching 7 bases. J was trimmed by 3 bases and V by 6 bases; bases with no gene match: 7. The CDR3 totals 14 residues. The V gene's germline CDR1 is SGHRS and CDR2 YFSETQ.

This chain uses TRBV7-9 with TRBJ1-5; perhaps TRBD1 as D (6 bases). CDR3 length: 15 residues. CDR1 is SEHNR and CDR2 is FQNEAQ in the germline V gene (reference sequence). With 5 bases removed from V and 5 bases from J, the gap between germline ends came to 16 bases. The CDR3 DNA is TGTGCCAGCAGCCCCGGTCACAGGGAGGATCAGCCCCAGCATTTT. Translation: CASSPGHREDQPQHF.

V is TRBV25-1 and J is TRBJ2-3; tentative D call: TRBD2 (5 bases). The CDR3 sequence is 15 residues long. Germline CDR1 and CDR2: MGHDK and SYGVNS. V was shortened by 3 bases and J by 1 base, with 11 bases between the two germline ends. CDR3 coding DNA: TGTGCCAGCAGTGATCAAGCGGAGCGCACAGATACGCAGTATTTT. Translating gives CASSDQAERTDTQYF.

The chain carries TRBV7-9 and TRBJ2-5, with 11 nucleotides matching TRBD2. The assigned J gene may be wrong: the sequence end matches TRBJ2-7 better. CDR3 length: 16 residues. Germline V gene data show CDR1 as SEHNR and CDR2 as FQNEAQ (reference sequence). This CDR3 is CASSSTPGLAVDEQYF. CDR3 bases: TGTGCCAGCAGCTCCACTCCGGGACTAGCGGTTGACGAGCAGTACTTC.

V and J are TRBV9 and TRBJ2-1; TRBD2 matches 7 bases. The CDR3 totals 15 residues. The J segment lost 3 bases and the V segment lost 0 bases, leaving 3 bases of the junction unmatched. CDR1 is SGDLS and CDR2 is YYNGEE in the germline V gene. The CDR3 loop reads CASSVVAGYYNEQFF. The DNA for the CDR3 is TGTGCCAGCAGCGTAGTAGCGGGTTACTACAATGAGCAGTTCTTC.

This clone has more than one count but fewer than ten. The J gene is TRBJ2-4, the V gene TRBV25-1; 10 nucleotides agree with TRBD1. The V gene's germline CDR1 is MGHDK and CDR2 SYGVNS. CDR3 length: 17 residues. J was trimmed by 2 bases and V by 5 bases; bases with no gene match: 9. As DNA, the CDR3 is TGTGCCAGCAGTCTTGGGAGACAGGGGGCATCCAAAAACATTCAGTACTTC. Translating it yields CASSLGRQGASKNIQYF.